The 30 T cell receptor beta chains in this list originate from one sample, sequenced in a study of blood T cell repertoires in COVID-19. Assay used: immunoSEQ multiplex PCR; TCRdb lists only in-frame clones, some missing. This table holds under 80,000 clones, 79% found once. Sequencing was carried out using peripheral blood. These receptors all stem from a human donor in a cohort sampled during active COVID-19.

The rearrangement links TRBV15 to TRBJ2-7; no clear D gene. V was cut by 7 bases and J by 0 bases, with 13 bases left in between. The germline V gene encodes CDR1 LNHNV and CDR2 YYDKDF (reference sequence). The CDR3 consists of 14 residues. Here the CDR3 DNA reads TGTGCCACCACCTTTGACAAGAGCTCCTACGAGCAGTACTTC. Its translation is CATTFDKSSYEQYF.

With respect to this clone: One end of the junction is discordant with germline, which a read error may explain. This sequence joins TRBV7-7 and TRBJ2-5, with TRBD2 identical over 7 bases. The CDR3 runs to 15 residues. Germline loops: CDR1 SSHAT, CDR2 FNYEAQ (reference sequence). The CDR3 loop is CASSSSGAPQETQYF. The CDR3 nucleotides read TGTGCTAGCAGCTCGAGCGGGGCCCCCCAAGAGACCCAGTACTTC.

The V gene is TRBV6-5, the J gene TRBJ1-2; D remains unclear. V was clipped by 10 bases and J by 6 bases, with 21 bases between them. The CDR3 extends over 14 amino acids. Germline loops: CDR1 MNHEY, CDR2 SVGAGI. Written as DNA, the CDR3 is TGTGCCACCGGTCCGGAGCCCCGACCGGATGGCTACACCTTC. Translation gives CATGPEPRPDGYTF.

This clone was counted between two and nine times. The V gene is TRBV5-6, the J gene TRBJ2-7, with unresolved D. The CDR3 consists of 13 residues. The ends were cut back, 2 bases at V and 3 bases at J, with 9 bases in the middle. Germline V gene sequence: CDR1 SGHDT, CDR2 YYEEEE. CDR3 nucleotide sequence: TGTGCCAGCAGCTTAAACGCCGGCTACGAGCAGTACTTC. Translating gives CASSLNAGYEQYF.

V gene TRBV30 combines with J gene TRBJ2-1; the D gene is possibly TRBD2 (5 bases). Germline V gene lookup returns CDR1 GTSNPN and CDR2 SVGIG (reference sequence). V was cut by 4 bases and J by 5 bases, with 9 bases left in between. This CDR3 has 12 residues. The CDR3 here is CAWNGNNNEQFF. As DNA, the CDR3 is TGTGCCTGGAACGGGAATAACAATGAGCAGTTCTTC.

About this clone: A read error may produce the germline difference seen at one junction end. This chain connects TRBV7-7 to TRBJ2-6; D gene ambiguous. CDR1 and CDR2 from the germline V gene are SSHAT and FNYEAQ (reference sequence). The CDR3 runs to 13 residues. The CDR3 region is CASSLYGANVLTF. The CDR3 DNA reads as TGTGCTAGCAGCCTTTATGGGGCCAACGTCCTGACTTTC.

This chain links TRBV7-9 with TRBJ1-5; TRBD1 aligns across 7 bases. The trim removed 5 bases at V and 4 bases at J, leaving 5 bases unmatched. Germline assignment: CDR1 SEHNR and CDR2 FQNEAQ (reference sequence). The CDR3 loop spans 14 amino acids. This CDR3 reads CASSRTGGNQPQHF. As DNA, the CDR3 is TGTGCCAGCAGCCGGACAGGAGGTAATCAGCCCCAGCATTTT.

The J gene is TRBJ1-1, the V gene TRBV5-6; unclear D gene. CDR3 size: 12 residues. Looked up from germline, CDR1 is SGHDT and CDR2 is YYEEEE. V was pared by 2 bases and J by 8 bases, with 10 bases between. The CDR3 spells CASSFGKEEAFF. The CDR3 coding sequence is TGTGCCAGCAGCTTCGGGAAGGAGGAAGCTTTCTTT.

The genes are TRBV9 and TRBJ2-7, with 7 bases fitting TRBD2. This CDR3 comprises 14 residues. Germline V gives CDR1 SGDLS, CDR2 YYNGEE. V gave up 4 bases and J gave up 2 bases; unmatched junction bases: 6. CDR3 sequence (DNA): TGTGCCAGCAGCCTGGGAGGGAGTACCTACGAGCAGTACTTC. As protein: CASSLGGSTYEQYF.

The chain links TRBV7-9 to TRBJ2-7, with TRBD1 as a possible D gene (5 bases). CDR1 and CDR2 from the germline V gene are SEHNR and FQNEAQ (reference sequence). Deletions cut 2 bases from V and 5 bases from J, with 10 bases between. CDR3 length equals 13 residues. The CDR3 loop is CASSLSRRDEQYF. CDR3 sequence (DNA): TGTGCCAGCAGCTTATCTCGCAGGGACGAGCAGTACTTC.

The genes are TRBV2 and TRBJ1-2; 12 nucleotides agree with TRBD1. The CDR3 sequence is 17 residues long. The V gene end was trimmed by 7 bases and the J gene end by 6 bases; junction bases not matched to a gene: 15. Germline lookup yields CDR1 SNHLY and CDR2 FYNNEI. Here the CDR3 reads CASIEAGTGGFTDGYTF. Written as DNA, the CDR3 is TGTGCCAGCATAGAGGCCGGGACAGGGGGCTTCACCGATGGCTACACCTTC.

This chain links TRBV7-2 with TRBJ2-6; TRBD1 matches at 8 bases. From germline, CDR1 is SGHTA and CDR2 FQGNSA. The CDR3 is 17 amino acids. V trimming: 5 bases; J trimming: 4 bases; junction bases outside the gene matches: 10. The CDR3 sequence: CASSDRDRTLGANVLTF. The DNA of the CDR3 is TGTGCCAGCAGCGACCGGGACAGGACTTTAGGGGCCAACGTCCTGACTTTC.

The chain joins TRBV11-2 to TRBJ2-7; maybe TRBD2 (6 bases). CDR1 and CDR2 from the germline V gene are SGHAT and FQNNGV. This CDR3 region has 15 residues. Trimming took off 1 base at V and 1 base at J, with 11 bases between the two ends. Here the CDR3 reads CASSLGASASYEQYF. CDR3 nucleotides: TGTGCCAGCAGCTTAGGGGCTAGCGCTTCCTACGAGCAGTACTTC.

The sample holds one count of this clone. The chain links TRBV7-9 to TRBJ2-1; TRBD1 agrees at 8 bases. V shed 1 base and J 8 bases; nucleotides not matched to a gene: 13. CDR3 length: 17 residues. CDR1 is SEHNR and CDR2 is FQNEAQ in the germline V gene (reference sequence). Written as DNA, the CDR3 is TGTGCCAGCAGCTTAGAGGCAGGGCAGGGGGCTTTTCATGAGCAGTTCTTC. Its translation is CASSLEAGQGAFHEQFF.

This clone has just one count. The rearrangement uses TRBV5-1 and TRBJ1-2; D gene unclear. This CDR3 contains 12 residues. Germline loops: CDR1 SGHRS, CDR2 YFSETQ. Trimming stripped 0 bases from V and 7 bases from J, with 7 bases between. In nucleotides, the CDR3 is TGCGCCAGCAGCTTGGCCACGAGTGGCTACACCTTC. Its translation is CASSLATSGYTF.

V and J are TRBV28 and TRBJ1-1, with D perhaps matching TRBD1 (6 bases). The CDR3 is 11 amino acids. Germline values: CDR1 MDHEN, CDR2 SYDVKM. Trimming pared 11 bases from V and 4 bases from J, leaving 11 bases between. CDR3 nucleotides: TGTGCCCTCCAGGGGCCCACTGAAGCTTTCTTT. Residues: CALQGPTEAFF.

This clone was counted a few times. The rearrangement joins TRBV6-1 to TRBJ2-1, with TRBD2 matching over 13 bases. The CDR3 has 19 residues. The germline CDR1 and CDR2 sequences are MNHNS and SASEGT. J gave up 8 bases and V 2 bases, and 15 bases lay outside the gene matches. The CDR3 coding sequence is TGTGCCAGCAGTGAACAGTCCGGGACTAGCGGGACCCAAGGGTATGAGCAGTTCTTC. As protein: CASSEQSGTSGTQGYEQFF.

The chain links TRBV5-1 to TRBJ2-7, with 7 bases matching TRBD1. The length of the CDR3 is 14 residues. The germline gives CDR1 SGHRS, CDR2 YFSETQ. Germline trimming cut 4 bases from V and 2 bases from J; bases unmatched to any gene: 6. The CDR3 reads CASSPRDSPYEQYF. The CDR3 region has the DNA TGCGCCAGCAGCCCGAGGGACAGCCCCTACGAGCAGTACTTC.

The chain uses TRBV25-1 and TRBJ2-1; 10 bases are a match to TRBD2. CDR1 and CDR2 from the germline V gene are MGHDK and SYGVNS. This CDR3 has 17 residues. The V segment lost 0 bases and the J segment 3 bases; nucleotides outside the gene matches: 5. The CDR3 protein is CASSEYAAGGIYNEQFF. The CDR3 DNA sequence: TGTGCCAGCAGTGAATATGCAGCGGGAGGGATCTACAATGAGCAGTTCTTC.

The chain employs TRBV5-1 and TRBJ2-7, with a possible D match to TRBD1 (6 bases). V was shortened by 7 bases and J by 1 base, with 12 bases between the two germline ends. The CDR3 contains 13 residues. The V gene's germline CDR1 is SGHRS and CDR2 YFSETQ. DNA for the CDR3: TGCGCCAGCTCCCCGCAGGGGTCCTACGAGCAGTACTTC. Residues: CASSPQGSYEQYF.

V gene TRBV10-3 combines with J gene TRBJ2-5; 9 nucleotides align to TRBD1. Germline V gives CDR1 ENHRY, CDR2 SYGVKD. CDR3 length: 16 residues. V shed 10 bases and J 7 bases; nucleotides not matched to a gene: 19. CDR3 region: CASAMALQGARGTQYF. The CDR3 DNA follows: TGTGCCAGCGCTATGGCCCTACAGGGGGCGCGTGGGACCCAGTACTTC.

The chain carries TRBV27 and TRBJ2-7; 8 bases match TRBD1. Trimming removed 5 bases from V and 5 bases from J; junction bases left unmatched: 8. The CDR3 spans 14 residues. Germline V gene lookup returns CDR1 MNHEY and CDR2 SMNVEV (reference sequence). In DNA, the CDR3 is TGTGCCAGCAGTCCAAGGACAGGGTCCCACGAGCAGTACTTC. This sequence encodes CASSPRTGSHEQYF.

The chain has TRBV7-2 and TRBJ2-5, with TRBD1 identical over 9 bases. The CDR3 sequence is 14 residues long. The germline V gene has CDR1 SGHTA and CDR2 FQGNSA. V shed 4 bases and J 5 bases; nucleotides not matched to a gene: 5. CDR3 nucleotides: TGTGCCAGCAGCTGGACAGGGGCGGGGGAGACCCAGTACTTC. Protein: CASSWTGAGETQYF.

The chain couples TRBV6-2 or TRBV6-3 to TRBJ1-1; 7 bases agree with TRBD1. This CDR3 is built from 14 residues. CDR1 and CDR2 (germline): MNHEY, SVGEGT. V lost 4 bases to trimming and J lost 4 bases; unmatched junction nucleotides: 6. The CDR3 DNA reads TGTGCCAGCAGTTTAAACAGGGGAACCACTGAAGCTTTCTTT. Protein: CASSLNRGTTEAFF.

The CDR3 nucleotides are TGTGCCAGTAGTACCCAGACAGGGCCTGAAGCTTTCTTT. As protein: CASSTQTGPEAFF. The V gene is TRBV19, the J gene TRBJ1-1, with TRBD1 identical over 7 bases. V lost 4 bases, J lost 6 bases, and 5 bases stayed unmatched. CDR1 and CDR2 from the germline V gene are LNHDA and SQIVND (reference sequence). The CDR3 consists of 13 residues.

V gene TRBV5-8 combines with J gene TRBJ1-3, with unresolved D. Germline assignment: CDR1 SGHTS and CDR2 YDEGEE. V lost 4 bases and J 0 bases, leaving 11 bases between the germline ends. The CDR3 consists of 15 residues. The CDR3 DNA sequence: TGTGCCAGCAGCAAAATGGGGAGCTCTGGAAACACCATATATTTT. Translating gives CASSKMGSSGNTIYF.

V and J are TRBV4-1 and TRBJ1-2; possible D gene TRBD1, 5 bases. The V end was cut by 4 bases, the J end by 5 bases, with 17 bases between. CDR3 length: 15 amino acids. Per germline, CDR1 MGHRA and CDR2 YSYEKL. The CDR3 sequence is CASSPAHTGLYGYTF. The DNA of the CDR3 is TGCGCCAGCAGCCCCGCGCATACAGGTTTATATGGCTACACCTTC.

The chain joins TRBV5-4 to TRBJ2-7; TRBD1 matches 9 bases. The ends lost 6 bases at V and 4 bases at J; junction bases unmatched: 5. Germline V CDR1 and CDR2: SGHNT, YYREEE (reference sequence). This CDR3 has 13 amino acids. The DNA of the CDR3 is TGTGCCAGCACCCGGGACAGGGAATACGAGCAGTACTTC. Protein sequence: CASTRDREYEQYF.

The CDR3 reads CATSRDDRGGYGYTF. The CDR3 DNA reads TGTGCCACCAGCAGGGACGACAGGGGAGGCTATGGCTACACCTTC. The V gene is TRBV15, the J gene TRBJ1-2, with 8 bases that match TRBD1. The CDR3 spans 15 residues. Germline CDR1 and CDR2: LNHNV and YYDKDF (reference sequence). Germline trimming cut 3 bases from V and 4 bases from J; bases unmatched to any gene: 7.

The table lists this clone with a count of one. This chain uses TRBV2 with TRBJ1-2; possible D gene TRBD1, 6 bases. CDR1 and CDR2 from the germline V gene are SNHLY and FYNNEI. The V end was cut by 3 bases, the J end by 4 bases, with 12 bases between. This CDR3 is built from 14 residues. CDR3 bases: TGTGCCAGCAGTGACGACACAGGGCCCTATGGCTACACCTTC. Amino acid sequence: CASSDDTGPYGYTF. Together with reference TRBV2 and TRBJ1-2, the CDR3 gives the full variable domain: EPEVTQTPSHQVTQMGQEVILRCVPISNHLYFYWYRQILGQKVEFLVSFYNNEISEKSEIFDDQFSVERPDGSNFTLKIRSTKLEDSAMYFCASSDDTGPYGYTFGSGTRLTVV.